These T cell receptor beta chains were read from a single sample in a study of blood T cells in healthy people across ages. Each CDR3 protein is one row after TCRdb ran MiXCR on the 5' RACE reads. This sample has roughly 1.5 million distinct CDR3 sequences; under 55% occur once, and the top ten carry over 3.5%. The sample comprised blood. The receptors stem from a woman in her late teens or twenties in good health. CDR3s include the opening cysteine and the closing phenylalanine or tryptophan. D genes are given only for firm matches. Expanded clones are given a class, and other clones once, few, many or no size at all.

few | TRBD2 | TRBJ2-5 | TRBV9 | CASTGREGEETQYF | TGTGCCAGCACGGGACGGGAGGGGGAAGAGACCCAGTACTTC
- | - | TRBJ2-7 | TRBV6-6 | CASSDSGGIEQYF | TGTGCCAGCAGTGACTCCGGGGGTATCGAGCAGTACTTC
few | - | TRBJ2-3 | TRBV28 | CASSLFSSGTDTQYF | TGTGCCAGCAGTTTATTCTCTAGCGGCACAGATACGCAGTATTTT
few | - | TRBJ2-5 | TRBV5-6 | CASSLGGRPKTETQYF | TGTGCCAGCAGCTTGGGTGGACGGCCTAAAACGGAGACCCAGTACTTC
- | - | TRBJ1-1 | TRBV6-5 | CASSYGRPWNTEAFF | TGTGCCAGCAGTTACGGCCGGCCCTGGAACACTGAAGCTTTCTTT
few | TRBD1 | TRBJ1-6 | TRBV12-3/TRBV12-4 | CASGTGSNSPLHF | TGTGCCAGTGGGACAGGGAGCAATTCACCCCTCCACTTT
few | TRBD2 | TRBJ2-1 | TRBV20-1 | CSAVLAGGPYNEQFF | TGCAGTGCTGTGCTAGCGGGAGGGCCCTACAATGAGCAGTTCTTC
- | - | TRBJ2-1 | TRBV11-2 | CASSLRQSEVDEQFF | TGTGCCAGCAGCTTAAGACAATCAGAAGTGGATGAGCAGTTCTTC
few | - | TRBJ2-5 | TRBV7-2 | CASSGRDKAETQYF | TGTGCCAGCAGCGGCCGGGACAAAGCAGAGACCCAGTACTTC
- | TRBD2 | TRBJ2-1 | TRBV24-1 | CATSDWLAGTEQFF | TGTGCCACCAGTGACTGGCTAGCGGGAACTGAGCAGTTCTTC
once | - | TRBJ1-5 | TRBV7-2 | CASSLVRGPSNQPQHF | TGTGCCAGCAGCTTAGTCCGGGGGCCGAGCAATCAGCCCCAGCATTTT
- | - | TRBJ2-5 | TRBV11-1 | CASSLGTTLKTQYF | TGTGCCAGCAGCTTAGGCACGACCTTGAAGACCCAGTACTTC
few | TRBD1 | TRBJ1-1 | TRBV12-3/TRBV12-4 | CASRGQVLNTEAFF | TGTGCCAGCAGGGGACAGGTCCTGAACACTGAAGCTTTCTTT